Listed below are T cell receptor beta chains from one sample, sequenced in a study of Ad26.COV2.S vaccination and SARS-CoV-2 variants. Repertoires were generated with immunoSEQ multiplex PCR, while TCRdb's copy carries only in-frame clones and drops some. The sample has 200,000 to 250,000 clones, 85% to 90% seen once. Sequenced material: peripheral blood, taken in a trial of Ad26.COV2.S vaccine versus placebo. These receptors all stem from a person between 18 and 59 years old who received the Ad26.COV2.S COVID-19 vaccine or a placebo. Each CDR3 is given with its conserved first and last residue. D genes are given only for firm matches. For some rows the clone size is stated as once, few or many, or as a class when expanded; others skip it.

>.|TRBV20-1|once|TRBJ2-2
CSGSPGGELFF
TGCAGTGGGTCCCCCGGCGGGGAGCTGTTTTTT
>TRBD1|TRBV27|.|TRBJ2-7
CASSFGTGSNEQYF
TGTGCCAGCAGTTTTGGGACAGGGAGCAACGAGCAGTACTTC
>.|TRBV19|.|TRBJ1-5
CASKKGGHRDNQPQHF
TGTGCCAGTAAGAAGGGGGGGCACCGGGACAATCAGCCCCAGCATTTT
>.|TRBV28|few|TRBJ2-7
CASSYGGTQAYEQYF
TGTGCCAGCTCTTATGGGGGGACACAAGCCTACGAGCAGTACTTC
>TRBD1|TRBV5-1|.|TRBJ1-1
CASSLAAQGGTEAFF
TGCGCCAGCAGCTTGGCCGCACAGGGGGGAACTGAAGCTTTCTTT
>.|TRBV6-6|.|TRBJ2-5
CASYGGQETQYF
TGTGCCAGCTATGGGGGCCAAGAGACCCAGTACTTC
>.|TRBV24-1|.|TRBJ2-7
CATSDLRGNEQYF
TGTGCCACCAGTGATTTGAGGGGGAACGAGCAGTACTTC
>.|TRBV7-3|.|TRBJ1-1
CASSSQAGNTEAFF
TGTGCCAGCAGCTCCCAAGCGGGGAACACTGAAGCTTTCTTT
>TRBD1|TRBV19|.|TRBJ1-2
CASSNPGGVGYGYTF
TGTGCCAGTAGTAACCCAGGGGGAGTCGGCTATGGCTACACCTTC
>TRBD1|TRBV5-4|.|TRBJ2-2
CASSRGGTGVTGELFF
TGTGCCAGCAGCAGGGGCGGGACAGGGGTCACCGGGGAGCTGTTTTTT
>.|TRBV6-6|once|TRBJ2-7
CASSGEGVKQYF
TGTGCCAGCAGTGGTGAGGGAGTCAAGCAGTACTTC
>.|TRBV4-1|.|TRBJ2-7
CASSQNSPGNEQYF
TGCGCCAGCAGCCAGAACTCCCCCGGTAACGAGCAGTACTTC